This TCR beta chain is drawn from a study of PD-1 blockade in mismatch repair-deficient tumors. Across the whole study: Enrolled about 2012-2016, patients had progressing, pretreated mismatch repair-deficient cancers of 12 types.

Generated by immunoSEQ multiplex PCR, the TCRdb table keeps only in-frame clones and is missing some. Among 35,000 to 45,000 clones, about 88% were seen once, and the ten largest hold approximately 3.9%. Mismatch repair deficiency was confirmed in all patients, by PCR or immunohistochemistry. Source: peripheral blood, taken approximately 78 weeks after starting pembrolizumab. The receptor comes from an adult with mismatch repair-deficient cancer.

The CDR3 nucleotides are TGTGCCAGCAGCCCGCCCCAGGGCTACACCTTC. Residues: CASSPPQGYTF. The chain has TRBV7-9 and TRBJ1-2; D unresolved. The CDR3 sequence is 11 residues long. Per the germline V gene, CDR1 is SEHNR and CDR2 is FQNEAQ (reference sequence). V dropped 5 bases and J dropped 8 bases, with 9 bases sitting between them.